This T cell receptor (beta chain) stems from a study of graft-versus-host responses after intestinal transplantation. Study results and limitations: Where graft-donor T cell macrochimerism was present, patients had high graft-versus-host to host-versus-graft clonal ratios in allografts. Analysis identified GvH clones in recipient marrow, with some appearing first in ileum or blood.

The germline V gene has CDR1 LNHDA and CDR2 SQIVND (reference sequence). The CDR3 is 14 residues long. The V and J ends lost 5 bases and 1 base respectively, with 11 bases between them. In regard to this clone: Its antigen is as yet unknown.

Assay: immunoSEQ multiplex PCR; the TCRdb copy retains only in-frame clones and omits some. In the table there are over 45,000 clones, around 90% of which are singletons. This receptor was obtained from a human donor who was the organ donor for an intestinal transplant. The sequenced sample was unstimulated CD4+ T cells sorted from spleen or lymph node cells, obtained before transplant. The V call is TRBV19, the J call TRBJ2-5; perhaps TRBD1 as D (5 bases). The CDR3 nucleotides are TGTGCCAGTAGTCTTGGACATGGCCAAGAGACCCAGTACTTC. As protein: CASSLGHGQETQYF. Combining the CDR3 with reference TRBV19 and TRBJ2-5 gives the whole variable domain DGGITQSPKYLFRKEGQNVTLSCEQNLNHDAMYWYRQDPGQGLRLIYYSQIVNDFQKGDIAEGYSVSREKKESFPLTVTSAQKNPTAFYLCASSLGHGQETQYFGPGTRLLVL.